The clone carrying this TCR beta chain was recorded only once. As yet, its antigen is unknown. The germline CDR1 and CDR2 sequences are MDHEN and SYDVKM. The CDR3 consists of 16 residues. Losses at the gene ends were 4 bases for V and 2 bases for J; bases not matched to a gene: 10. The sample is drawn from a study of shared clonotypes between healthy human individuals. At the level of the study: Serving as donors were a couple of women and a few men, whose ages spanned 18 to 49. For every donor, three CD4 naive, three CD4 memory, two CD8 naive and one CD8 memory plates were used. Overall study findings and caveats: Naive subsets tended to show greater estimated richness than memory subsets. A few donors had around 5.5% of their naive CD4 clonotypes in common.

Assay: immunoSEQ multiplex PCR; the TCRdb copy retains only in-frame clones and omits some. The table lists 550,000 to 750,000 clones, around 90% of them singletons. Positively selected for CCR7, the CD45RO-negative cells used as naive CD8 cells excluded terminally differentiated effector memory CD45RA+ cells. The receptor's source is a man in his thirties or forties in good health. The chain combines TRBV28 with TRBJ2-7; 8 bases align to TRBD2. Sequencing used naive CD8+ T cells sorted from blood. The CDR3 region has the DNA TGTGCCAGCAGTTCTCTTAGCGGGAACCATCCCTACGAGCAGTACTTC. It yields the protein CASSSLSGNHPYEQYF.